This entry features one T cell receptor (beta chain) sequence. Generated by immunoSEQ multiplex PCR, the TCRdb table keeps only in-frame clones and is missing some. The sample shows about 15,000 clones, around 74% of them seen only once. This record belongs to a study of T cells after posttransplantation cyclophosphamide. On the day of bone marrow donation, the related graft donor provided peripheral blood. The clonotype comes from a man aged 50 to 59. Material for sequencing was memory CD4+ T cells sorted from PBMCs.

For the CDR3, the DNA is TGTGCCAGCAGTTTATTGCGTCTTGGTCGGGGCGGTACTAGCCTATCACCCCTCCACTTT. Protein product: CASSLLRLGRGGTSLSPLHF. The chain combines TRBV28 with TRBJ1-6; D is perhaps TRBD1 (5 bases). The CDR3 totals 20 residues. The germline CDR1 and CDR2 sequences are MDHEN and SYDVKM. Trimming took off 1 base at V and 10 bases at J, with 29 bases between the two ends.